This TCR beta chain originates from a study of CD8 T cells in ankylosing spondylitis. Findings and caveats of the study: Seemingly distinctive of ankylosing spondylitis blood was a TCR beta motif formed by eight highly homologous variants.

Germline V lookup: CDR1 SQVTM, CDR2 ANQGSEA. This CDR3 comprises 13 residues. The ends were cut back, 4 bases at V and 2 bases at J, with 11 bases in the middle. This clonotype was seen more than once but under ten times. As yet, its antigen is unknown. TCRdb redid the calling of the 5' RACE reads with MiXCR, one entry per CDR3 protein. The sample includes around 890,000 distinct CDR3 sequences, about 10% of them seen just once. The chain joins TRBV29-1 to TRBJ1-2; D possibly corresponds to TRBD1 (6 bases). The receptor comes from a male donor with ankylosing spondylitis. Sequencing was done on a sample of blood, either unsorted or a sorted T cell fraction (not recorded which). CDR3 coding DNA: TGCAGCGTTGGGTGGGGGCTCAACTATGGCTACACCTTC. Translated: CSVGWGLNYGYTF.